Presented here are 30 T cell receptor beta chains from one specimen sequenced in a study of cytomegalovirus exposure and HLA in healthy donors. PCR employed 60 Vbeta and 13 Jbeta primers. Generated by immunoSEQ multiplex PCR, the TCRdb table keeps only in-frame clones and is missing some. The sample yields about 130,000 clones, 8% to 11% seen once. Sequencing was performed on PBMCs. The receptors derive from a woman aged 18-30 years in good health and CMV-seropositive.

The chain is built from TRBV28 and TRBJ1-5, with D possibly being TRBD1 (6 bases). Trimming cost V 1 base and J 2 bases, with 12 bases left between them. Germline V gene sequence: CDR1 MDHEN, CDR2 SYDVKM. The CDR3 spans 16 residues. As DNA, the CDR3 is TGTGCCAGCAGTTTATTGGGGGGGCAAGGCAATCAGCCCCAGCATTTT. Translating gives CASSLLGGQGNQPQHF.

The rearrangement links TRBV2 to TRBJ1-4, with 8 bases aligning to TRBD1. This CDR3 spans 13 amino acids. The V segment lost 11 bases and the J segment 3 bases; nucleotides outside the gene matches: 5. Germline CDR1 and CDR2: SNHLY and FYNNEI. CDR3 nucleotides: TGTGCCGGGAACAGGGGGGCTAATGAAAAACTGTTTTTT. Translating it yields CAGNRGANEKLFF.

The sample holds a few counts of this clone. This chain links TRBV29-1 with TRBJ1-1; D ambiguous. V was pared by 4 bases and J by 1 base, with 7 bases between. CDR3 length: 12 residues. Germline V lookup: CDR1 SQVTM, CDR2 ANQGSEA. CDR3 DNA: TGCAGCGTTGGGGGAGAGAACACTGAAGCTTTCTTT. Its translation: CSVGGENTEAFF.

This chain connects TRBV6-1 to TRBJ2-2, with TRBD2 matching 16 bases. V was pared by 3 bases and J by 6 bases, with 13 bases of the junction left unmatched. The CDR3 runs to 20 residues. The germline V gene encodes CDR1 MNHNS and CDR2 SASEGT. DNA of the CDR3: TGTGCCAGCAGTGATGGAGGGACTAGCGGGAGGGCCTGGTTGTCCGGGGAGCTGTTTTTT. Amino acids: CASSDGGTSGRAWLSGELFF.

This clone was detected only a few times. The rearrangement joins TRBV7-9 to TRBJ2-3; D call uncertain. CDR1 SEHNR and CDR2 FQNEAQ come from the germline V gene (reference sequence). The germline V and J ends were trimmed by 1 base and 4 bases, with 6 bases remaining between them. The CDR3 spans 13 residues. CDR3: CASSLDRADTQYF. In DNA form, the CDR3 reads TGTGCCAGCAGCTTAGACCGAGCAGATACGCAGTATTTT.

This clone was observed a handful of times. The CDR3 region is CASSLFAYRGASSYEQYF. The CDR3 DNA sequence: TGTGCCAGCAGTTTATTTGCCTACAGGGGAGCGAGCTCCTACGAGCAGTACTTC. This chain links TRBV27 with TRBJ2-7; 7 bases agree with TRBD1. V trimming: 1 base; J trimming: 0 bases; junction bases outside the gene matches: 12. Germline values: CDR1 MNHEY, CDR2 SMNVEV (reference sequence). The CDR3 loop spans 18 amino acids.

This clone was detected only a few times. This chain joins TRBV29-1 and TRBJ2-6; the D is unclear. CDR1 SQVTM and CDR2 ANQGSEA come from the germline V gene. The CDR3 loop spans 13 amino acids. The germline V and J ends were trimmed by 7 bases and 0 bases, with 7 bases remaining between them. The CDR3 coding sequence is TGCAGCGCTTACAGCTCTGGGGCCAACGTCCTGACTTTC. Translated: CSAYSSGANVLTF.

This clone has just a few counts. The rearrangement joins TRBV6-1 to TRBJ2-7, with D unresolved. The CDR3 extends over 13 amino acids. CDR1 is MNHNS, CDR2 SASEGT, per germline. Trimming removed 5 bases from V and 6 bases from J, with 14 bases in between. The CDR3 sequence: CASSPLTSPEQYF. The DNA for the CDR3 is TGTGCCAGCAGTCCACTAACCTCTCCCGAGCAGTACTTC.

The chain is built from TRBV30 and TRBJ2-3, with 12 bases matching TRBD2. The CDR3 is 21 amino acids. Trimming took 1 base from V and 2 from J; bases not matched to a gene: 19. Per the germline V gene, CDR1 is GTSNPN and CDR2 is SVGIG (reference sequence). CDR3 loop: CAWSGASPSGRGVGHTDTQYF. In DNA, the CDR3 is TGTGCCTGGAGTGGGGCCTCCCCTAGCGGGAGGGGGGTAGGGCACACAGATACGCAGTATTTT.

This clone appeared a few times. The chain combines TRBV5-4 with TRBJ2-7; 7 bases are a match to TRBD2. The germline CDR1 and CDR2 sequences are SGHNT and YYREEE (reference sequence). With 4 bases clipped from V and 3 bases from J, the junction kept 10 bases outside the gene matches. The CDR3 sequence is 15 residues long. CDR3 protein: CASSTRTSKIYEQYF. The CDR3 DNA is TGTGCCAGCAGCACTCGGACTAGTAAGATCTACGAGCAGTACTTC.

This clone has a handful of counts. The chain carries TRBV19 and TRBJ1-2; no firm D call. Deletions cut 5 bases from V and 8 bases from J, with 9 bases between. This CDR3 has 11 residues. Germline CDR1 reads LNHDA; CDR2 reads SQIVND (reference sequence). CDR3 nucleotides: TGTGCCAGTAGTCGGGGTCCCGGCTACACCTTC. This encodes CASSRGPGYTF.

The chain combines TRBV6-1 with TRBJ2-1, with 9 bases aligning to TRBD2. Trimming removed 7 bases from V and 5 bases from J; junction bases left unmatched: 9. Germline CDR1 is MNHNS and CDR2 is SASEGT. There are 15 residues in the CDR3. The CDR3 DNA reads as TGTGCCAGCACTATAACGACTAGCGGTGACAATGAGCAGTTCTTC. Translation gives CASTITTSGDNEQFF.

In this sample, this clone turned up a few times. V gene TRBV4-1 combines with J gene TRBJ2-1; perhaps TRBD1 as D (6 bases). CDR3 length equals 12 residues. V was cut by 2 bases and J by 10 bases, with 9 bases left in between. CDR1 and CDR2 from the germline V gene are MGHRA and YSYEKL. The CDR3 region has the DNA TGCGCCAGCAGCCAAACAGGGTACGAGCAGTTCTTC. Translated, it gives CASSQTGYEQFF.

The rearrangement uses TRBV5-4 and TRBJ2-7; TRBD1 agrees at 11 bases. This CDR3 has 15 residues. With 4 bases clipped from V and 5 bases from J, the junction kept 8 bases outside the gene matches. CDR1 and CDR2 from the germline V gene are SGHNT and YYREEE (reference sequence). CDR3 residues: CASSRMWDRGNEQYF. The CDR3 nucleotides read TGTGCCAGCAGCCGAATGTGGGACAGGGGGAACGAGCAGTACTTC.

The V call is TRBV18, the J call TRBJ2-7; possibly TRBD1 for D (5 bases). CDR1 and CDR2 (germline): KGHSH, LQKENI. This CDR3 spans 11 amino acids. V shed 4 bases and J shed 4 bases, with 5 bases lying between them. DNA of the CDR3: TGTGCCAGCTCACAGGGGTACGAGCAGTACTTC. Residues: CASSQGYEQYF.

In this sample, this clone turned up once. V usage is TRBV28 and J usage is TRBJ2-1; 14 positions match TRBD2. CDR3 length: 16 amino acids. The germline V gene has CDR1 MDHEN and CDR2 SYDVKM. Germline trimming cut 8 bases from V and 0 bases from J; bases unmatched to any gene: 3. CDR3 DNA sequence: TGTGCCAGCCGACTAGCGGGAGGGCCCTCCTACAATGAGCAGTTCTTC. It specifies CASRLAGGPSYNEQFF.

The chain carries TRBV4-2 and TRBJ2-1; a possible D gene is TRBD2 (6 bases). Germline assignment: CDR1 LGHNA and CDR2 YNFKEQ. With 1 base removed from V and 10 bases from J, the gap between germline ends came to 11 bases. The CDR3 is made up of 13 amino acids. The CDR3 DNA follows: TGTGCCAGCAGCCAAGTTATAGCGGAAGAGCAGTTCTTC. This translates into CASSQVIAEEQFF.

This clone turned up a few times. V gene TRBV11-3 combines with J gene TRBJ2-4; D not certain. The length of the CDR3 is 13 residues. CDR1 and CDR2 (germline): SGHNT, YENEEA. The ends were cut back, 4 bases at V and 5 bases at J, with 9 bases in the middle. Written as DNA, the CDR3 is TGTGCCAGCAGCTCTCAGTATGAAAACATTCAGTACTTC. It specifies CASSSQYENIQYF.

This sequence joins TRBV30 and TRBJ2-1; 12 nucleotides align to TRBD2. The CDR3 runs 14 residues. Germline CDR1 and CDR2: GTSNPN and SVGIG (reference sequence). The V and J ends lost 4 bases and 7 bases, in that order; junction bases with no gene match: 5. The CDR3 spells CAWTRGLAGNEQFF. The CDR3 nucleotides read TGTGCCTGGACTAGAGGACTAGCGGGAAATGAGCAGTTCTTC.

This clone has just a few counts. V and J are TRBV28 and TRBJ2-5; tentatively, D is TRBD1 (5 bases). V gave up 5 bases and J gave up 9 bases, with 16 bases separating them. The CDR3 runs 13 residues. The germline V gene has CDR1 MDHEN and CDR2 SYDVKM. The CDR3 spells CASSARDSMAQYF. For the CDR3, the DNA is TGTGCCAGCAGTGCCAGGGATTCAATGGCCCAGTACTTC. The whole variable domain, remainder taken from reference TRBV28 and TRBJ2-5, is DVKVTQSSRYLVKRTGEKVFLECVQDMDHENMFWYRQDPGLGLRLIYFSYDVKMKEKGDIPEGYSVSREKKERFSLILESASTNQTSMYLCASSARDSMAQYFGPGTRLLVL.

The CDR3 bases are TGTGCCAGCACCCCCGACAGGGGATCATACGAGCAGTACTTC. Translating it yields CASTPDRGSYEQYF. The rearrangement links TRBV6-5 to TRBJ2-7, with 8 bases identical to TRBD1. The CDR3 runs to 14 residues. Germline V gene sequence: CDR1 MNHEY, CDR2 SVGAGI. After removal of 7 bases from V and 4 bases from J, the junction contained 9 bases not matched to a gene.

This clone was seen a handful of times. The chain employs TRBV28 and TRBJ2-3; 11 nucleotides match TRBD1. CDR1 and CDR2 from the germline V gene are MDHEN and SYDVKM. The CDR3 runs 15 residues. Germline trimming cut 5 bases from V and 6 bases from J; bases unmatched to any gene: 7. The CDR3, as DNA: TGTGCCAGCAGTGTACACGGGACAGGGGGGGATACGCAGTATTTT. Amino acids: CASSVHGTGGDTQYF.

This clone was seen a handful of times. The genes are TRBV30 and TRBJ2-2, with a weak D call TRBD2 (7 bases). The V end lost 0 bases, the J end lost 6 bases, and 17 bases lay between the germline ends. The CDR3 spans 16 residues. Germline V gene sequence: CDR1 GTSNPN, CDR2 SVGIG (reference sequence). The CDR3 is CAWSVHIGGGAGELFF. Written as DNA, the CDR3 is TGTGCCTGGAGTGTACACATAGGGGGGGGCGCCGGGGAGCTGTTTTTT.

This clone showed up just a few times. CDR3 sequence: CASSSLGEKLFF. The CDR3 DNA reads as TGTGCCAGCAGCTCCCTCGGGGAAAAACTGTTTTTT. J is TRBJ1-4 and V is TRBV7-9; D unclear. The CDR3 spans 12 residues. Trimming took 4 bases from V and 8 from J, leaving 8 bases between them. CDR1 is SEHNR, CDR2 FQNEAQ, per germline (reference sequence).

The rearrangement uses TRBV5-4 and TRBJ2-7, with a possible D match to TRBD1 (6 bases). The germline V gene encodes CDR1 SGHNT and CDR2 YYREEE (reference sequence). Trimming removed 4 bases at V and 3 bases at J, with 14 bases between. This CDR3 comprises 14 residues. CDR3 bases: TGTGCCAGCAGCCAGCCTGGACAGTACTACGAGCAGTACTTC. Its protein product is CASSQPGQYYEQYF.

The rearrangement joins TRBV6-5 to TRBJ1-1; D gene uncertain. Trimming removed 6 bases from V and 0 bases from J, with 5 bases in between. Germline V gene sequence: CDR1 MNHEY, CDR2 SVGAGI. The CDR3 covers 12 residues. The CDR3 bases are TGTGCCAGCAGCAATCTGAACACTGAAGCTTTCTTT. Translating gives CASSNLNTEAFF.

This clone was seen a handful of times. CDR3 protein: CASGGPPSGGNIQYF. CDR3 in DNA: TGTGCCAGCGGTGGACCGCCGTCAGGGGGAAACATTCAGTACTTC. This chain joins TRBV7-9 and TRBJ2-4; 7 positions agree with TRBD1. The CDR3 loop spans 15 amino acids. Per germline, CDR1 SEHNR and CDR2 FQNEAQ (reference sequence). V was clipped by 8 bases and J by 6 bases; unmatched bases: 13.

The DNA for the CDR3 is TGTGCCAGCAGTCCTGGGGGCCAGGGGGCCGGTAACTATGGCTACACCTTC. Its protein product is CASSPGGQGAGNYGYTF. This rearrangement joins TRBV28 to TRBJ1-2, with 8 bases matching TRBD1. V was clipped by 5 bases and J by 1 base; unmatched bases: 12. CDR3 length equals 17 residues. CDR1 and CDR2 from the germline V gene are MDHEN and SYDVKM.

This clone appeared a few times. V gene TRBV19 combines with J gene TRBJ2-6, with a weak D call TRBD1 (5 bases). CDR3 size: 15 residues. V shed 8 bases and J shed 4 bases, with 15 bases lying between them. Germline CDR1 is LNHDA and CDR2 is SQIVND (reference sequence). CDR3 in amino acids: CASQNLGVGANVLTF. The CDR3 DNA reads TGTGCCAGTCAGAATTTAGGGGTCGGGGCCAACGTCCTGACTTTC.

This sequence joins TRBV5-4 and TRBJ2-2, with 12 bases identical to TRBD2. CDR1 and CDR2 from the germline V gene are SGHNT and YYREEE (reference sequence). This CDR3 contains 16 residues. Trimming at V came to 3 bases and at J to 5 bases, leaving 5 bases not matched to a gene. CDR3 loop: CASSSLAGGSTGELFF. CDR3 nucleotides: TGTGCCAGCAGCTCACTAGCGGGAGGTTCTACCGGGGAGCTGTTTTTT.